Listed here is a single T cell receptor (beta chain). Its antigen remains unknown. This sample is drawn from a study of PD-1 blockade in mismatch repair-deficient tumors. For the study at large: Patients had about 13 mismatch repair-deficient cancer types and were previously treated and progressing. Study results and limitations: Tumor-resident clones, often absent from pretreatment blood, expanded after pembrolizumab and then contracted.

This table comes from immunoSEQ multiplex PCR, and its TCRdb copy is limited to in-frame clones, with some not included. This sample has about 130,000 clones; roughly 86% occur once, and the top ten carry 12%. Mismatch repair deficiency was confirmed in all patients, by PCR or immunohistochemistry. The TCR-sequenced patients were a few responders to pembrolizumab. The CDR3 contains 16 residues. The germline CDR1 and CDR2 sequences are MGHRA and YSYEKL. V dropped 1 base and J dropped 2 bases, with 14 bases sitting between them. This chain uses TRBV4-1 with TRBJ1-2, with a tentative D call TRBD1 (6 bases). Material: peripheral blood, obtained about 17 months after starting pembrolizumab. The sequence came from an adult with mismatch repair-deficient cancer. CDR3 in DNA: TGCGCCAGCAGCCAAGTTGTTGGGGGCGCCAACTATGGCTACACCTTC. This encodes CASSQVVGGANYGYTF.